The 12 T cell receptor beta chains listed next were all sequenced from one sample in a study of OX40 agonist ivuxolimab in advanced cancers. Data came from immunoSEQ multiplex PCR; TCRdb stores just in-frame clones and leaves some out. Of 50,000 to 65,000 clones listed, roughly 80% were seen once; the top ten hold roughly 5.2%. The specimen was CD4+ or CD8+ T cells sorted from blood, collected in a trial of the OX40 agonist ivuxolimab. These TCRs come from an adult with an advanced solid tumor such as melanoma, head and neck, liver or kidney cancer.

The rearrangement uses TRBV5-6 and TRBJ2-3; D may match TRBD1 or TRBD2 (5 bases each). V lost 7 bases and J 4 bases, leaving 13 bases between the germline ends. CDR1 and CDR2 from the germline V gene are SGHDT and YYEEEE. The CDR3 sequence is 13 residues long. CDR3 sequence (DNA): TGTGCCAGCGGGGGTAGAGATGCAGATACGCAGTATTTT. Residues: CASGGRDADTQYF.

V and J are TRBV11-2 and TRBJ2-3; D tentatively fits TRBD1 or TRBD2 (5 bases each). V was cut by 5 bases and J by 6 bases, with 15 bases left in between. Germline V gene sequence: CDR1 SGHAT, CDR2 FQNNGV. This CDR3 has 14 amino acids. The CDR3 is CASSNRGTGDTQYF. The CDR3, as DNA: TGTGCCAGCAGCAACCGGGGCACGGGGGATACGCAGTATTTT.

The gene calls are TRBV7-2 and TRBJ2-7; D gene uncertain. The germline CDR1 and CDR2 sequences are SGHTA and FQGNSA. The length of the CDR3 is 13 residues. Trimming shortened V by 4 bases and J by 7 bases, and 14 bases separated the two germline ends. The CDR3 loop reads CASSSSEVGEQYF. The CDR3 region has the DNA TGTGCCAGCAGCTCGAGCGAAGTGGGGGAGCAGTACTTC.

J is TRBJ2-5 and V is TRBV29-1; D is uncertain. Trimming removed 4 bases from V and 4 bases from J, with 10 bases in between. The CDR3 has 12 amino acids. The germline gives CDR1 SQVTM, CDR2 ANQGSEA. The CDR3 nucleotides read TGCAGCGTTGTGGTCCGGGTAGAGACCCAGTACTTC. Its protein is CSVVVRVETQYF.

A single count supports this clone. The V and J genes are TRBV5-6 and TRBJ1-3; no clear D gene. There are 16 residues in the CDR3. CDR1 and CDR2 (germline): SGHDT, YYEEEE. V lost 4 bases and J 0 bases, leaving 14 bases between the germline ends. The CDR3 nucleotides are TGTGCCAGCAGCCACTTGGACTGGAGCTCTGGAAACACCATATATTTT. This sequence encodes CASSHLDWSSGNTIYF.

This chain connects TRBV9 to TRBJ1-2; TRBD1 matches at 7 bases. V lost 4 bases and J lost 7; bases outside the gene matches: 10. Germline V gene sequence: CDR1 SGDLS, CDR2 YYNGEE. The CDR3 runs to 14 residues. The CDR3 region has the DNA TGTGCCAGCAGCACCCAATCGACAGGGTTTGGCTACACCTTC. As protein: CASSTQSTGFGYTF.

The gene calls are TRBV29-1 and TRBJ1-1; D is unclear. Trimming stripped 7 bases from V and 3 bases from J, with 9 bases between. The CDR3 sequence is 11 residues long. Germline CDR1 and CDR2: SQVTM and ANQGSEA. This CDR3 is CSAVDHTEAFF. The CDR3 coding sequence is TGCAGCGCGGTGGATCACACTGAAGCTTTCTTT.

With respect to this clone: The junction departs from the called germline gene at one end, perhaps through a read error. The gene calls are TRBV5-4 and TRBJ1-1, with a possible D match to TRBD1 (6 bases). CDR1 and CDR2 from the germline V gene are SGHNT and YYREEE (reference sequence). The CDR3 length is 13 residues. The CDR3 loop is CASSLGVGGPAEF. In DNA form, the CDR3 reads TGTGCCAGCAGCTTGGGCGTCGGGGGCCCCGCGGAGTTT.

This clone was seen once. The chain carries TRBV7-2 and TRBJ1-1, with a weak D call TRBD1 (5 bases). Deletions cut 3 bases from V and 3 bases from J, with 8 bases between. Germline CDR1 is SGHTA and CDR2 is FQGNSA. This CDR3 spans 13 amino acids. CDR3 DNA sequence: TGTGCCAGCAGCTTTCAAGGGGACACTGAAGCTTTCTTT. It yields the protein CASSFQGDTEAFF.

The gene calls are TRBV5-1 and TRBJ2-7, with 7 positions matching TRBD2. This CDR3 region has 14 residues. Unmatched junction bases numbered 3, after V lost 1 base and J lost 2 bases. The germline V gene encodes CDR1 SGHRS and CDR2 YFSETQ. This CDR3 is CASSLSAGAYEQYF. The CDR3, as DNA: TGCGCCAGCAGCTTGTCGGCGGGGGCCTACGAGCAGTACTTC.

The chain carries TRBV6-4 and TRBJ1-1, with D hard to call. V dropped 1 base and J dropped 0 bases, with 6 bases sitting between them. The CDR3 is made up of 14 amino acids. Germline values: CDR1 MRHNA, CDR2 SNTAGT. CDR3: CASSDYSLNTEAFF. Here the CDR3 DNA reads TGTGCCAGCAGTGACTACAGCTTGAACACTGAAGCTTTCTTT.

The CDR3 loop reads CASSPRRRTGGFSGNTIYF. The CDR3 bases are TGTGCCAGCAGCCCAAGACGAAGGACAGGGGGTTTCTCTGGAAACACCATATATTTT. The gene calls are TRBV2 and TRBJ1-3; 10 bases align to TRBD1. The CDR3 extends over 19 amino acids. CDR1 and CDR2 from the germline V gene are SNHLY and FYNNEI. V was clipped by 6 bases and J by 0 bases; unmatched bases: 14.